This TCR beta chain was sequenced for a study of blood T cells in healthy people across ages. There are 12 residues in the CDR3. Trimming stripped 5 bases from V and 6 bases from J, with 8 bases between. In germline, CDR1 is MDHEN, CDR2 SYDVKM. A sample-barcoded 5' primer and a J-beta primer mix were used in a second PCR of roughly 7 to 11 cycles. MiXCR, run by TCRdb on the 5' RACE reads, gives a single entry per CDR3 protein. Among about 1.8 million distinct CDR3 sequences listed, roughly 50% were seen once. This clonotype showed up just a few times. J is TRBJ2-1 and V is TRBV28; D not certain. Sequencing was done on a sample of blood. The sequence came from a woman in her 40s in good health. In DNA form, the CDR3 reads TGTGCCAGCAGTGCCTTTGTCAATGAGCAGTTCTTC. It is translated as CASSAFVNEQFF. The whole variable domain, remainder taken from reference TRBV28 and TRBJ2-1, is DVKVTQSSRYLVKRTGEKVFLECVQDMDHENMFWYRQDPGLGLRLIYFSYDVKMKEKGDIPEGYSVSREKKERFSLILESASTNQTSMYLCASSAFVNEQFFGPGTRLTVL.